This T cell receptor (beta chain) was documented in a study of blood T cell repertoires in COVID-19. Looking at the study overall: There were acute and convalescent COVID-19 samples, and they came from the United States, Italy and Spain.

Study processing details: Researchers report that nucleated cell counts were estimated from reference gene primer amplification. The repertoire was sequenced with immunoSEQ multiplex PCR; TCRdb's copy has only in-frame clones and lacks some. V and J calls and clone size are those listed in that table; D and trimming were worked out from the DNA. The sample carries 85,000 to 95,000 clones, 75% to 90% recorded once. The sequenced sample consisted of peripheral blood. The clonotype comes from a woman aged 80 or older with active COVID-19.

This CDR3 is CASGLQGGTGELFF. Here the CDR3 DNA reads TGCGCCAGCGGCCTACAGGGGGGCACCGGGGAGCTGTTTTTT. This rearrangement joins TRBV5-1 to TRBJ2-2, with 8 bases identical to TRBD1. The CDR3 has 14 residues. The V and J ends lost 7 bases and 4 bases, in that order; junction bases with no gene match: 6. CDR1 is SGHRS and CDR2 is YFSETQ in the germline V gene.